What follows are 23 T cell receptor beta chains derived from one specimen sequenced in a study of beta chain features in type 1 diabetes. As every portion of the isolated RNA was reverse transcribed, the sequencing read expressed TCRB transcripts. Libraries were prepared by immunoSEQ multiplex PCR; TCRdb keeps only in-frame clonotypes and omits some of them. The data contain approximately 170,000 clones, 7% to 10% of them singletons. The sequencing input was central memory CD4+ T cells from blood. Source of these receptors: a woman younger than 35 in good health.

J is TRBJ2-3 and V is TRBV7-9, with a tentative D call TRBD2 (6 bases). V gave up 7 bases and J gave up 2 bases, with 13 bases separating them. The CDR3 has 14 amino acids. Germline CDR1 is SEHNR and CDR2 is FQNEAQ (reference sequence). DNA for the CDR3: TGTGCCAGCATCTTTAGCGGATACACAGATACGCAGTATTTT. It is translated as CASIFSGYTDTQYF.

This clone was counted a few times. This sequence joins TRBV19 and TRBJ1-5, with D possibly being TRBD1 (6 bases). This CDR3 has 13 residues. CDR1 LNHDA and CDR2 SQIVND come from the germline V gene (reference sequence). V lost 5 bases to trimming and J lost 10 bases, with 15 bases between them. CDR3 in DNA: TGTGCCAGTAGTTTCGGGACATCGAGCCCCCAGCATTTT. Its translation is CASSFGTSSPQHF. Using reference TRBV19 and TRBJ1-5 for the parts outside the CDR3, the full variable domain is DGGITQSPKYLFRKEGQNVTLSCEQNLNHDAMYWYRQDPGQGLRLIYYSQIVNDFQKGDIAEGYSVSREKKESFPLTVTSAQKNPTAFYLCASSFGTSSPQHFGDGTRLSIL.

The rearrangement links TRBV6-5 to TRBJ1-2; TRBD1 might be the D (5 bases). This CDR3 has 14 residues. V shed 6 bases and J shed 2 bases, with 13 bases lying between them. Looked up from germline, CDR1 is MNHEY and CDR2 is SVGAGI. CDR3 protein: CASSRDSRNYGYTF. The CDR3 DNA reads TGTGCCAGCAGCCGGGACTCTCGCAACTATGGCTACACCTTC.

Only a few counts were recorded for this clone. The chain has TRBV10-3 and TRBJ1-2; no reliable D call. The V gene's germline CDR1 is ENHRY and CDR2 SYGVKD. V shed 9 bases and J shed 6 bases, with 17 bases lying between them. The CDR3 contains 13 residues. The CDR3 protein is CAIRLNSGDGYTF. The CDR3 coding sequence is TGTGCCATACGGCTTAACAGTGGCGATGGCTACACCTTC.

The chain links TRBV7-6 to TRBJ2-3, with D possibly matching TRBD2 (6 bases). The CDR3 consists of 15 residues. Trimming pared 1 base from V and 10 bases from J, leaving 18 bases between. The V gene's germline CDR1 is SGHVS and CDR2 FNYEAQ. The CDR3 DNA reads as TGTGCCAGCAGCTTAGATCCGGGGGTGGTGGTTGCGCAGTATTTT. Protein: CASSLDPGVVVAQYF.

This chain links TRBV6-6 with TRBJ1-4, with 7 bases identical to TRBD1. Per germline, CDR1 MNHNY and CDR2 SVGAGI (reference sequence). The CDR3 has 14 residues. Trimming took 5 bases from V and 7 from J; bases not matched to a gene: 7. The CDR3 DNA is TGTGCCAGCAGTGGACCAGGGGGGAGTGAAAAACTGTTTTTT. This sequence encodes CASSGPGGSEKLFF.

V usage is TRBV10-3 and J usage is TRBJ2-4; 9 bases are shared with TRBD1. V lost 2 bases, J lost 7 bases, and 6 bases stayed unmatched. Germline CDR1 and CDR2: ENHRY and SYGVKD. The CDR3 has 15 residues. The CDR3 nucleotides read TGTGCCATCAGTGAGGGACAGGGGATTGGGAACATTCAGTACTTC. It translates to CAISEGQGIGNIQYF.

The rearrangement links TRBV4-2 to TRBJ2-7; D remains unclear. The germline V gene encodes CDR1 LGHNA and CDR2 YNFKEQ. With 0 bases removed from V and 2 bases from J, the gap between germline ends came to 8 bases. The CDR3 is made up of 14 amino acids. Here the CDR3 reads CASSQEYLAYEQYF. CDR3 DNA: TGTGCCAGCAGCCAAGAGTACTTAGCCTACGAGCAGTACTTC.

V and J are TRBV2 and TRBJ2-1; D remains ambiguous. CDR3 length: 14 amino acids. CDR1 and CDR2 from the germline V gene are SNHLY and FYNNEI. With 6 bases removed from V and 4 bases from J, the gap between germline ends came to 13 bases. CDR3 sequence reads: CASSREAVYNEQFF. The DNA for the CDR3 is TGTGCCAGCAGCCGAGAGGCGGTATACAATGAGCAGTTCTTC.

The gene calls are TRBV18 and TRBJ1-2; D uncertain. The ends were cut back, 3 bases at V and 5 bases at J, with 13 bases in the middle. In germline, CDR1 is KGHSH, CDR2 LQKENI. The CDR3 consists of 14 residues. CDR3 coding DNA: TGTGCCAGCTCACCTAAGAACAGTGGGTATGGCTACACCTTC. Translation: CASSPKNSGYGYTF.

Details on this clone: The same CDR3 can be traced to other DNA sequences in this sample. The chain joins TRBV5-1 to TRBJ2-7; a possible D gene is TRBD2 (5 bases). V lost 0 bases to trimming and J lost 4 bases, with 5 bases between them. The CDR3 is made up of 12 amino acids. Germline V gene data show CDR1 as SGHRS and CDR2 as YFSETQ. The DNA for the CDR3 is TGCGCCAGCAGCTTGGGAGGGTACGAGCAGTACTTC. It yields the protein CASSLGGYEQYF. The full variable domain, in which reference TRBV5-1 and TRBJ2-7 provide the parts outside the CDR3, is KAGVTQTPRYLIKTRGQQVTLSCSPISGHRSVSWYQQTPGQGLQFLFEYFSETQRNKGNFPGRFSGRQFSNSRSEMNVSTLELGDSALYLCASSLGGYEQYFGPGTRLTVT.

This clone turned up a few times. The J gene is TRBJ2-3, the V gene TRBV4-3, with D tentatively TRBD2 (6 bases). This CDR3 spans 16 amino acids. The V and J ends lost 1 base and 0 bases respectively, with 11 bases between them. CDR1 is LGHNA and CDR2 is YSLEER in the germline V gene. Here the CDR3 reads CASSQGAGRSTDTQYF. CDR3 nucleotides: TGCGCCAGCAGCCAAGGGGCGGGGAGGAGCACAGATACGCAGTATTTT.

The CDR3 loop is CASSSRNPGQPQHF. Written as DNA, the CDR3 is TGTGCCAGCAGCTCGAGGAACCCGGGACAGCCCCAGCATTTT. The chain is built from TRBV7-2 and TRBJ1-5; no definite D call. Trimming left V 4 bases short and J 7 bases short, with 14 bases between. This CDR3 is 14 amino acids long. Per the germline V gene, CDR1 is SGHTA and CDR2 is FQGNSA.

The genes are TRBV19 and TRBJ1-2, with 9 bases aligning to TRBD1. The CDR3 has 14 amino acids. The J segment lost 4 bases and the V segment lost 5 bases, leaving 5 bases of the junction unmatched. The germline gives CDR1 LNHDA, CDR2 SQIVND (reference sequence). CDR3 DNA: TGTGCCAGTAGTTACACGACAGGGGGCTATGGCTACACCTTC. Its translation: CASSYTTGGYGYTF. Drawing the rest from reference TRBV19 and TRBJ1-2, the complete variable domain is DGGITQSPKYLFRKEGQNVTLSCEQNLNHDAMYWYRQDPGQGLRLIYYSQIVNDFQKGDIAEGYSVSREKKESFPLTVTSAQKNPTAFYLCASSYTTGGYGYTFGSGTRLTVV.

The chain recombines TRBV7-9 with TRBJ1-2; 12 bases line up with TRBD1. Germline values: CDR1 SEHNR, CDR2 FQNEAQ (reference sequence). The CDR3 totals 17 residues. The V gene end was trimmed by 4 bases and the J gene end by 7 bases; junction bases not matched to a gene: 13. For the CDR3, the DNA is TGTGCCAGCAGCTCCTTAATTGGGGACAGGGGGCACTTTGGCTACACCTTC. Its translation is CASSSLIGDRGHFGYTF.

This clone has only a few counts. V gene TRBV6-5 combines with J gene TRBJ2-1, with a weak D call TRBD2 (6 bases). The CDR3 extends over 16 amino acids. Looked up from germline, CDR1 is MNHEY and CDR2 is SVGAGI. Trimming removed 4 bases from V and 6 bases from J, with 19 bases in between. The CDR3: CASSSGPGWRGNEQFF. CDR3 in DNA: TGTGCCAGCAGTTCGGGACCGGGCTGGAGGGGCAATGAGCAGTTCTTC.

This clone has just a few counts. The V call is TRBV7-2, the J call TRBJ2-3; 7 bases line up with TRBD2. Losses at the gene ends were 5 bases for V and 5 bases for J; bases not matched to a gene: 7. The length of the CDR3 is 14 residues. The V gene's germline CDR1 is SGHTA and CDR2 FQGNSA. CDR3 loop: CASSIGLELDTQYF. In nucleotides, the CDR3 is TGTGCCAGCAGCATAGGACTAGAACTAGATACGCAGTATTTT.

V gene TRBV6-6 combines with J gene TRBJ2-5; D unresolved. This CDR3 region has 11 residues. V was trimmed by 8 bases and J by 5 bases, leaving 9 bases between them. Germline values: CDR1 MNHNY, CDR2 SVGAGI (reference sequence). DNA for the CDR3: TGTGCCAGCTTGGGCGCGGAGACCCAGTACTTC. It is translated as CASLGAETQYF.

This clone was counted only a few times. CDR3 in amino acids: CASSLREGPLEQFF. The CDR3 bases are TGTGCCAGCAGTCTCCGGGAGGGCCCTCTGGAGCAGTTCTTC. The chain combines TRBV2 with TRBJ2-1; 8 bases agree with TRBD2. J lost 10 bases, V lost 5 bases, and 10 bases had no gene match. Germline assignment: CDR1 SNHLY and CDR2 FYNNEI. The length of the CDR3 is 14 residues.

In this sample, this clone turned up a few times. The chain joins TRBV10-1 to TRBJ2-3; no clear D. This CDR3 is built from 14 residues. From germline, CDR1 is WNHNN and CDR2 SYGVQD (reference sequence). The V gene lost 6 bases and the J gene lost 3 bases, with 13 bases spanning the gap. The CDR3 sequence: CASSRGLSTDTQYF. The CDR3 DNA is TGCGCCAGCAGCCGAGGTCTTAGTACAGATACGCAGTATTTT.

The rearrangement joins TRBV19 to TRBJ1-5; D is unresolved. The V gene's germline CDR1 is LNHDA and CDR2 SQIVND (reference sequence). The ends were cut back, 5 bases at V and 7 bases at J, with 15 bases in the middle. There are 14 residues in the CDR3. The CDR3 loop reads CASSGVSPGQPQHF. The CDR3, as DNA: TGTGCCAGTAGTGGAGTTAGTCCCGGGCAGCCCCAGCATTTT.

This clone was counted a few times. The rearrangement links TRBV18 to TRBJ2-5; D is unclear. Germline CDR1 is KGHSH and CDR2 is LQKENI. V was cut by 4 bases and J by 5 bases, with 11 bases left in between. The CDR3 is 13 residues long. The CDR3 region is CASSLAQMETQYF. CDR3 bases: TGTGCCAGCTCACTGGCACAGATGGAGACCCAGTACTTC.

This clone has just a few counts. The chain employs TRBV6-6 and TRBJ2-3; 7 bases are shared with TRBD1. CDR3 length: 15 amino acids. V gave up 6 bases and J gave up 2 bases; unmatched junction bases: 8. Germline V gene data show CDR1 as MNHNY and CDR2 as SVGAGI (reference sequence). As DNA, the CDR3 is TGTGCCAGCAGACACAGGGGCCTGAACACAGATACGCAGTATTTT. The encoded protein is CASRHRGLNTDTQYF.